This entry lists 8 T cell receptor beta chains sequenced from one sample in a study of T-cell memory formation after mild COVID-19. MiXCR, applied by TCRdb to the 5' RACE reads, yields one record per CDR3 protein. Of approximately 240,000 distinct CDR3 sequences in the sample, less than 20% are singletons; the top ten hold 3.5%. The sequenced sample consisted of PBMCs or a T cell subset sorted from them (not recorded which). The receptors shown here come from a man younger than 35 who had mild COVID-19 (a few samples of this study predate the infection). Cell type and time point are not known.

This clonotype came up a few times. The chain has TRBV28 and TRBJ2-7, with unresolved D. The CDR3 length is 12 residues. Germline V CDR1 and CDR2: MDHEN, SYDVKM. Trimming shortened V by 5 bases and J by 4 bases, and 9 bases separated the two germline ends. The CDR3 region is CASSRSLYEQYV. In nucleotides, the CDR3 is TGTGCCAGCAGTCGCTCCCTTTACGAGCAGTACGTC.

This clonotype was counted between two and nine times. The rearrangement uses TRBV6-2 or TRBV6-3 and TRBJ1-5; the D is unclear. The V gene's germline CDR1 is MNHEY and CDR2 SVGEGT. V gave up 7 bases and J gave up 7 bases, with 20 bases separating them. This CDR3 spans 15 amino acids. CDR3 region: CASTSRIVVSQPQHF. The CDR3 nucleotides read TGTGCCAGCACCAGCCGCATAGTAGTCTCCCAGCCCCAGCATTTT.

This clonotype showed up just a few times. V and J are TRBV5-6 and TRBJ2-7, with D possibly being TRBD1 (6 bases). The CDR3 has 14 amino acids. V was trimmed by 0 bases and J by 3 bases, leaving 10 bases between them. CDR1 is SGHDT and CDR2 is YYEEEE in the germline V gene. The CDR3 loop reads CASSLAGVDYEQYF. CDR3 nucleotides: TGTGCCAGCAGCTTGGCAGGGGTAGACTACGAGCAGTACTTC.

CDR3 region: CASSLRDPSSETQYF. CDR3 DNA: TGTGCCAGCAGTCTTCGGGACCCCTCTTCAGAGACCCAGTACTTC. V is TRBV12-3 or TRBV12-4 and J is TRBJ2-5; D might be TRBD1 or TRBD2, each matching 5 bases. This CDR3 has 15 amino acids. The germline V and J ends were trimmed by 5 bases and 4 bases, with 17 bases remaining between them.

In nucleotides, the CDR3 is TGTGCCAGCAGTGACTCTTTTGGCCAGCGGGCCACCTCACAATACGAGCAGTACGTC. Translating it yields CASSDSFGQRATSQYEQYV. The gene calls are TRBV6-4 and TRBJ2-7, with a possible D match to TRBD2 (6 bases). Trimming stripped 0 bases from V and 4 bases from J, with 25 bases between. The CDR3 covers 19 residues. Per germline, CDR1 MRHNA and CDR2 SNTAGT.

This clonotype was seen a few times. The J gene is TRBJ2-3, the V gene TRBV6-2 or TRBV6-3; D remains unclear. The CDR3 covers 14 residues. Trimming stripped 2 bases from V and 4 bases from J, with 10 bases between. Germline V gives CDR1 MNHEY, CDR2 SVGEGT. The DNA for the CDR3 is TGTGCCAGCAGTTACGGGATGGGCGCAGATACGCAGTATTTT. Amino acid sequence: CASSYGMGADTQYF.

This clonotype was detected only a few times. The chain uses TRBV12-3 or TRBV12-4 and TRBJ2-5; D is possibly TRBD1 or TRBD2 (5 bases each). Trimming took 4 bases from V and 5 from J, leaving 8 bases between them. This CDR3 has 12 amino acids. Here the CDR3 reads CASSSGPETQYF. In DNA, the CDR3 is TGTGCCAGCAGTTCGGGACCGGAGACCCAGTACTTC.

This clonotype has just a few counts. The gene calls are TRBV7-2 and TRBJ2-7; 7 positions agree with TRBD1. The J segment lost 3 bases and the V segment lost 0 bases, leaving 2 bases of the junction unmatched. CDR1 SGHTA and CDR2 FQGNSA come from the germline V gene. This CDR3 region has 14 residues. The CDR3 is CASSLATGNYEQYF. CDR3 in DNA: TGTGCCAGCAGCTTAGCGACAGGGAACTACGAGCAGTACTTC. The full variable domain, with the rest looked up from reference TRBV7-2 and TRBJ2-7, is GAGVSQSPSNKVTEKGKDVELRCDPISGHTALYWYRQSLGQGLEFLIYFQGNSAPDKSGLPSDRFSAERTGGSVSTLTIQRTQQEDSAVYLCASSLATGNYEQYFGPGTRLTVT.